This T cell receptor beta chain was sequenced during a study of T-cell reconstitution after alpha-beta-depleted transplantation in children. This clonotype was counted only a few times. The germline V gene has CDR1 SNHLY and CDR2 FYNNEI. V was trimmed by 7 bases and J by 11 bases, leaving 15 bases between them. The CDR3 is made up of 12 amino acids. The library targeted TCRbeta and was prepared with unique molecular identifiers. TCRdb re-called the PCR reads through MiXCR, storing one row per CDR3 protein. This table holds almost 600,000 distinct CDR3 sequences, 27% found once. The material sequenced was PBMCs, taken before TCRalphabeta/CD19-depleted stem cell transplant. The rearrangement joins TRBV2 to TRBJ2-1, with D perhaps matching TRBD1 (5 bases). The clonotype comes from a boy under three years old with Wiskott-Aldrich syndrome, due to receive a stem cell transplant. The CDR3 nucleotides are TGTGCCAGCAAAGCACAGGTCAGCAAGCAGTTCTTC. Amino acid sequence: CASKAQVSKQFF. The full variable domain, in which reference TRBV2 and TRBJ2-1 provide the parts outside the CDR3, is EPEVTQTPSHQVTQMGQEVILRCVPISNHLYFYWYRQILGQKVEFLVSFYNNEISEKSEIFDDQFSVERPDGSNFTLKIRSTKLEDSAMYFCASKAQVSKQFFGPGTRLTVL.